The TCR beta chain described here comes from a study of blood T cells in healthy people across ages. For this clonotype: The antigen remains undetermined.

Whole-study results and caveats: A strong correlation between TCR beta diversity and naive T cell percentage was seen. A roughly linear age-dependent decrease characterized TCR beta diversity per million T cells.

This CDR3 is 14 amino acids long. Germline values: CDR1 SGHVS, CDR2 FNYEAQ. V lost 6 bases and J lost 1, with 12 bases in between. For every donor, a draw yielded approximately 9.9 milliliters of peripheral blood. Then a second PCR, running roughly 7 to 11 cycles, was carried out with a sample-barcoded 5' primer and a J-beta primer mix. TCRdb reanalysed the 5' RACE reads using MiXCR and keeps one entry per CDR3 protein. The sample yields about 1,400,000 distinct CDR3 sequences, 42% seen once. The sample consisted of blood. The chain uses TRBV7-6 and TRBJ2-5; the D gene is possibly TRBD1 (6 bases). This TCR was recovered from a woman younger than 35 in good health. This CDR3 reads CASRMDRVQETQYF. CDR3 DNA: TGTGCCAGCAGGATGGACAGAGTCCAAGAGACCCAGTACTTC.